These 17 T cell receptor beta chains originate from one sample sequenced in a study of blood T cell repertoires in COVID-19. Measured with immunoSEQ multiplex PCR; TCRdb has only the in-frame clones, and not every one. The data contain under 200,000 clones, roughly 86% of them singletons. The sequencing sample was made of peripheral blood. These receptor sequences come from a man aged 18-30 years with active or convalescent COVID-19.

The gene calls are TRBV5-4 and TRBJ2-7, with 10 bases fitting TRBD2. Germline values: CDR1 SGHNT, CDR2 YYREEE (reference sequence). With 4 bases clipped from V and 7 bases from J, the junction kept 14 bases outside the gene matches. The CDR3 covers 16 residues. This chain's CDR3 is CASSLGSGGALQEQYF. The CDR3 DNA follows: TGTGCCAGCAGCCTAGGGAGCGGGGGGGCCCTTCAAGAGCAGTACTTC. The whole variable domain, remainder taken from reference TRBV5-4 and TRBJ2-7, is ETGVTQSPTHLIKTRGQQVTLRCSSQSGHNTVSWYQQALGQGPQFIFQYYREEENGRGNFPPRFSGLQFPNYSSELNVNALELDDSALYLCASSLGSGGALQEQYFGPGTRLTVT.

This clone was recorded once. The V gene is TRBV5-5, the J gene TRBJ1-5; perhaps TRBD1 as D (6 bases). Looked up from germline, CDR1 is SGHKS and CDR2 is YYEKEE (reference sequence). The V gene lost 3 bases and the J gene lost 2 bases, with 12 bases spanning the gap. This CDR3 spans 15 amino acids. The CDR3 DNA sequence: TGTGCCAGCAGCTACTACAGGGACCGCAATCAGCCCCAGCATTTT. Amino acid sequence: CASSYYRDRNQPQHF.

The chain links TRBV6-5 to TRBJ2-5; D unresolved. The V end lost 7 bases, the J end lost 7 bases, and 16 bases lay between the germline ends. From germline, CDR1 is MNHEY and CDR2 SVGAGI. The CDR3 is made up of 13 amino acids. The CDR3: CASKDGEVGTQYF. The CDR3 DNA sequence: TGTGCCAGCAAAGACGGCGAGGTCGGGACCCAGTACTTC.

The rearrangement links TRBV18 to TRBJ1-4; D is undetermined. Deletions cut 5 bases from V and 5 bases from J, with 9 bases between. Germline V lookup: CDR1 KGHSH, CDR2 LQKENI. This CDR3 contains 13 residues. CDR3 loop: CASSSEQNEKLFF. CDR3 nucleotide sequence: TGTGCCAGCTCATCAGAACAGAATGAAAAACTGTTTTTT. Supplemented by reference TRBV18 and TRBJ1-4, the full variable domain reads NAGVMQNPRHLVRRRGQEARLRCSPMKGHSHVYWYRQLPEEGLKFMVYLQKENIIDESGMPKERFSAEFPKEGPSILRIQQVVRGDSAAYFCASSSEQNEKLFFGSGTQLSVL.

The chain joins TRBV10-3 to TRBJ2-3; tentatively, D is TRBD1 (6 bases). Trimming took off 4 bases at V and 3 bases at J, with 11 bases between the two ends. This CDR3 contains 14 residues. CDR1 ENHRY and CDR2 SYGVKD come from the germline V gene. The chain's CDR3 is CAISAQGSTDTQYF. In DNA, the CDR3 is TGTGCCATCAGTGCGCAGGGGTCGACAGATACGCAGTATTTT.

This rearrangement joins TRBV29-1 to TRBJ2-3; D may be TRBD2 (7 bases). Trimming took 3 bases from V and 6 from J, leaving 13 bases between them. CDR1 and CDR2 from the germline V gene are SQVTM and ANQGSEA. The CDR3 spans 13 residues. The CDR3 DNA is TGCAGCGTTGAGAGGGGGGGCCGCGATACGCAGTATTTT. This encodes CSVERGGRDTQYF.

The CDR3 region is CASSRPPSETQYF. The CDR3 region has the DNA TGTGCCAGCAGCCGCCCCCCTAGCGAGACCCAGTACTTC. V is TRBV11-3 and J is TRBJ2-5; TRBD2 might be the D (5 bases). This CDR3 is built from 13 residues. Trimming removed 5 bases at V and 5 bases at J, with 12 bases between. Germline V CDR1 and CDR2: SGHNT, YENEEA.

The chain couples TRBV28 to TRBJ2-7, with 7 bases that match TRBD2. This CDR3 comprises 14 residues. J gave up 3 bases and V 7 bases, and 9 bases lay outside the gene matches. Germline CDR1 is MDHEN and CDR2 is SYDVKM. CDR3 loop: CASISRGGGYEQYF. For the CDR3, the DNA is TGTGCCAGCATTTCCCGCGGGGGAGGCTACGAGCAGTACTTC.

The rearrangement links TRBV18 to TRBJ1-1, with D perhaps TRBD1 (5 bases). Trimming cost V 6 bases and J 1 base, with 9 bases left between them. Germline CDR1 KGHSH, CDR2 LQKENI. The CDR3 runs 13 residues. DNA for the CDR3: TGTGCCAGCTCCAATACAGGGAACACTGAAGCTTTCTTT. Translated, it gives CASSNTGNTEAFF.

This CDR3 reads CASWGPESDIQYF. The CDR3 coding sequence is TGTGCCAGCTGGGGCCCCGAATCTGACATTCAGTACTTC. The V gene is TRBV6-5, the J gene TRBJ2-4, with D possibly being TRBD1 (5 bases). V lost 8 bases and J 8 bases, leaving 16 bases between the germline ends. Germline CDR1 reads MNHEY; CDR2 reads SVGAGI. CDR3 length equals 13 residues.

The J gene is TRBJ2-1, the V gene TRBV21-1; TRBD2 is the table's D call and was not checked against the DNA. TRBV21-1 is a documented pseudogene. The CDR3 loop spans 11 amino acids. The CDR3 bases are TGTGCCAGCATCGGGAGGGGTGAGCAGTTCTTC. Protein sequence: CASIGRGEQFF.

Notes on this clone: This same CDR3 is encoded by further DNA sequences in the sample. The rearrangement uses TRBV11-3 and TRBJ2-1, with TRBD2 matching over 8 bases. V lost 1 base to trimming and J lost 8 bases; unmatched junction nucleotides: 4. The CDR3 extends over 14 amino acids. Per the germline V gene, CDR1 is SGHNT and CDR2 is YENEEA. This CDR3 is CASSLGLAGDEQFF. CDR3 nucleotide sequence: TGTGCCAGCAGCTTAGGGCTAGCGGGCGATGAGCAGTTCTTC. Variable domain in full (rest from reference TRBV11-3 and TRBJ2-1): EAGVVQSPRYKIIEKKQPVAFWCNPISGHNTLYWYLQNLGQGPELLIRYENEEAVDDSQLPKDRFSAERLKGVDSTLKIQPAELGDSAVYLCASSLGLAGDEQFFGPGTRLTVL.

This clone was detected only once. The rearrangement joins TRBV5-1 to TRBJ2-7, with TRBD1 identical over 8 bases. This CDR3 spans 15 amino acids. J lost 0 bases, V lost 4 bases, and 6 bases had no gene match. Germline CDR1 reads SGHRS; CDR2 reads YFSETQ. DNA of the CDR3: TGCGCCAGCAGCCGGACAGGGACACGCTCCTACGAGCAGTACTTC. It is translated as CASSRTGTRSYEQYF.

The chain carries TRBV28 and TRBJ1-2; 9 nucleotides match TRBD1. This CDR3 contains 14 residues. V shed 5 bases and J 7 bases; nucleotides not matched to a gene: 8. Looked up from germline, CDR1 is MDHEN and CDR2 is SYDVKM. In nucleotides, the CDR3 is TGTGCCAGCAGTGGGACAGGGAATAATGGTGGCTACACCTTC. Encoded protein: CASSGTGNNGGYTF.

This clone was counted a few times. The gene calls are TRBV5-1 and TRBJ2-7, with TRBD1 matching 7 bases. The CDR3 covers 13 residues. Germline V CDR1 and CDR2: SGHRS, YFSETQ. With V trimmed by 4 bases and J by 3 bases, 4 bases remained unmatched. The CDR3 protein is CASSKGAIYEQYF. In DNA, the CDR3 is TGCGCCAGCAGCAAGGGGGCCATCTACGAGCAGTACTTC.

The chain has TRBV6-2 or TRBV6-3 and TRBJ1-4; D gene unclear. Trimming removed 4 bases from V and 3 bases from J, with 21 bases in between. The V gene's germline CDR1 is MNHEY and CDR2 SVGEGT. The CDR3 is 18 amino acids. CDR3 nucleotides: TGTGCCAGCAGTTCCGGACTAAACGGTTTCCCGGCTAATGAAAAACTGTTTTTT. It translates to CASSSGLNGFPANEKLFF.

This chain connects TRBV7-2 to TRBJ1-1, with 9 bases identical to TRBD1. J gave up 10 bases and V 5 bases, and 8 bases lay outside the gene matches. This CDR3 region has 13 residues. In germline, CDR1 is SGHTA, CDR2 FQGNSA. Here the CDR3 DNA reads TGTGCCAGCAGCCCAACAGGGGGCTGGTCAGCTTTCTTT. Amino acids: CASSPTGGWSAFF. The complete variable domain, with remaining parts taken from reference TRBV7-2 and TRBJ1-1, reads GAGVSQSPSNKVTEKGKDVELRCDPISGHTALYWYRQSLGQGLEFLIYFQGNSAPDKSGLPSDRFSAERTGGSVSTLTIQRTQQEDSAVYLCASSPTGGWSAFFGQGTRLTVV.